This T cell receptor beta chain was identified in a study of blood T cell repertoires in COVID-19. Study-wide background: The United States, Italy and Spain were the sources of the acute and convalescent COVID-19 samples. T cells, B-cell-depleted T cells, or PBMCs provided the cDNA or gDNA that served as material.

This CDR3 spans 15 amino acids. CDR1 is SGDLS, CDR2 YYNGEE, per germline. V dropped 4 bases and J dropped 3 bases, with 16 bases sitting between them. As handled by the study authors: Researchers report that nucleated cell counts were estimated from reference gene primer amplification. Produced via immunoSEQ multiplex PCR; TCRdb's table is partial and in-frame only. The DNA gave D and trimming, while V, J and clone size come from that table. The sample includes roughly 43,000 clones, roughly 86% of them seen just once. The specimen sequenced was peripheral blood. The chain is built from TRBV9 and TRBJ2-5; D possibly corresponds to TRBD2 (6 bases). The sequence came from a man in his 60s with active COVID-19. The CDR3: CASSRGRGFEETQYF. CDR3 nucleotides: TGTGCCAGCAGCCGGGGACGGGGGTTTGAAGAGACCCAGTACTTC.